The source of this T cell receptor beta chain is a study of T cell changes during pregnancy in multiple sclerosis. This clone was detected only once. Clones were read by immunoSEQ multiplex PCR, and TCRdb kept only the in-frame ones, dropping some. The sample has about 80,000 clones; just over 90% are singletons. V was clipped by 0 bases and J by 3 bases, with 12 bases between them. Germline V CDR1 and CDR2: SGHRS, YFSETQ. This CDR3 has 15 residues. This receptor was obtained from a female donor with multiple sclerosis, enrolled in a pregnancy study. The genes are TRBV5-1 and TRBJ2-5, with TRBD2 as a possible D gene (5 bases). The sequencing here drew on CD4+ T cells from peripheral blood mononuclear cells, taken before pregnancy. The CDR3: CASSLARGSEETQYF. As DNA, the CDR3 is TGCGCCAGCAGCTTGGCCCGCGGGTCCGAAGAGACCCAGTACTTC.